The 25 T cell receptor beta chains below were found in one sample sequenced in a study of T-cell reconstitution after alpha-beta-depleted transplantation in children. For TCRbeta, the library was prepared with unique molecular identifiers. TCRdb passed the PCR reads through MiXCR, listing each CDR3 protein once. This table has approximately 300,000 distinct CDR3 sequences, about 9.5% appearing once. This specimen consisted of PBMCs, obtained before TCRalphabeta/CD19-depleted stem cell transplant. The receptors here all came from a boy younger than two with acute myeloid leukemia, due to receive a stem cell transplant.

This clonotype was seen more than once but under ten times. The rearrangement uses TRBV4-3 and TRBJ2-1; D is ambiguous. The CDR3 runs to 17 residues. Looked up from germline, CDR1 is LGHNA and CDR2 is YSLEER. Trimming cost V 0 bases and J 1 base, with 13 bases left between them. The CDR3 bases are TGCGCCAGCAGCCAAGAAGGCGACACACCTTCCTACAATGAGCAGTTCTTC. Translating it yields CASSQEGDTPSYNEQFF.

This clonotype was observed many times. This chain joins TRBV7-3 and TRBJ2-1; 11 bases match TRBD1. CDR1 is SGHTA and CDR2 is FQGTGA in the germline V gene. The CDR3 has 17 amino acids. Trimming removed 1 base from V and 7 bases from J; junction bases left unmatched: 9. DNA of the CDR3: TGTGCCAGCAGCTTAAGGGGGCGGACAGGGGGCACGAATGAGCAGTTCTTC. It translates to CASSLRGRTGGTNEQFF.

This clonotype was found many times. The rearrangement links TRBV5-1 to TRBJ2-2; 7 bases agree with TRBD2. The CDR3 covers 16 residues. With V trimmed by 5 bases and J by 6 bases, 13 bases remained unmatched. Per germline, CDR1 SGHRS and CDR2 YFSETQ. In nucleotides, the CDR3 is TGCGCCAGCAGGGCGTTTGGCGGGGGTAGATCCGGGGAGCTGTTTTTT. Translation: CASRAFGGGRSGELFF.

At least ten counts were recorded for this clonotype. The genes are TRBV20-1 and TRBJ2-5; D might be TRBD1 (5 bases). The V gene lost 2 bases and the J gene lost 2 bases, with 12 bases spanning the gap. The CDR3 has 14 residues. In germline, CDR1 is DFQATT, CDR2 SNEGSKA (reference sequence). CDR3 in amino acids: CSARPQDTQETQYF. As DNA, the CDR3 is TGCAGTGCTAGACCACAGGACACTCAAGAGACCCAGTACTTC.

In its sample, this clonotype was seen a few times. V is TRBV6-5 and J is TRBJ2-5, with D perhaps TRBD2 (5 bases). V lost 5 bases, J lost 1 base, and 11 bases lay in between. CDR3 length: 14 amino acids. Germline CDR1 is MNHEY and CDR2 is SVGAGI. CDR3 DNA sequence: TGTGCCAGCAGTCCCCGTGGAGGCCAAGAGACCCAGTACTTC. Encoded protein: CASSPRGGQETQYF.

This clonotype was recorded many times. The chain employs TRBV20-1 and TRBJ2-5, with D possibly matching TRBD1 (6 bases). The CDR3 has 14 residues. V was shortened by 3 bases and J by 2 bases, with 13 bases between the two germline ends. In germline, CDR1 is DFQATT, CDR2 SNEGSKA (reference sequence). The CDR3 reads CSARPRGSQETQYF. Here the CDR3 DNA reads TGCAGTGCTAGGCCCAGGGGTTCGCAAGAGACCCAGTACTTC.

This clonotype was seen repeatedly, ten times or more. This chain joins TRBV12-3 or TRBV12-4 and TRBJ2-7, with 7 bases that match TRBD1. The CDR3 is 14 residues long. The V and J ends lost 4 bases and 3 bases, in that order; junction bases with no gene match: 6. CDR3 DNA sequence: TGTGCCAGCAGTTCGACAGGGCTCCTCTACGAGCAGTACTTC. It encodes CASSSTGLLYEQYF.

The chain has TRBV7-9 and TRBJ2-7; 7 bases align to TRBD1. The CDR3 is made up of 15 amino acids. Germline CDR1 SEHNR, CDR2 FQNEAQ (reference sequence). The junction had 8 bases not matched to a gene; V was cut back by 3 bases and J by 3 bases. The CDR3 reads CASSFGQGVNYEQYF. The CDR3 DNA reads TGTGCCAGCAGCTTTGGGCAGGGGGTCAACTACGAGCAGTACTTC.

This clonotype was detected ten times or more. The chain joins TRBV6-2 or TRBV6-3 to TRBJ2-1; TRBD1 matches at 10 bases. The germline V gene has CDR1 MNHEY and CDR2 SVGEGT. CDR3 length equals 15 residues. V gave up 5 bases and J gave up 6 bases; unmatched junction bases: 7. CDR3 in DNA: TGTGCCAGCAGTAGACCCGGGACAGGGGTCAATGAGCAGTTCTTC. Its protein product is CASSRPGTGVNEQFF.

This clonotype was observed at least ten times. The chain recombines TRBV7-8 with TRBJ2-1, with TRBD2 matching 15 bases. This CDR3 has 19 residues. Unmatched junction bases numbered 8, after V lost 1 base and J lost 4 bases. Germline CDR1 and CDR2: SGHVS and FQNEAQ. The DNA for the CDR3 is TGTGCCAGCAGCTTAGTGGGACTAGCGGGAGGCCCGACATACAATGAGCAGTTCTTC. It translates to CASSLVGLAGGPTYNEQFF.

CDR3 nucleotide sequence: TGTGCCACCAGCAGGGACAGCCAAGAGACCCAGTACTTC. It yields the protein CATSRDSQETQYF. V gene TRBV24-1 combines with J gene TRBJ2-5; 7 nucleotides match TRBD1. This CDR3 region has 13 residues. Trimming at V came to 7 bases and at J to 1 base, leaving 2 bases not matched to a gene. Germline lookup yields CDR1 KGHDR and CDR2 SFDVKD.

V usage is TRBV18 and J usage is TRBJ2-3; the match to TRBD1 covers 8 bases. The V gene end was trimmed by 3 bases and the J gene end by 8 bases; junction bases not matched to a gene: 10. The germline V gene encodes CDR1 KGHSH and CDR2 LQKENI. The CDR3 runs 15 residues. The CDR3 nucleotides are TGTGCCAGCTCACCGAGGACAGGGTGGGCAGGTACGCAGTATTTT. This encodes CASSPRTGWAGTQYF.

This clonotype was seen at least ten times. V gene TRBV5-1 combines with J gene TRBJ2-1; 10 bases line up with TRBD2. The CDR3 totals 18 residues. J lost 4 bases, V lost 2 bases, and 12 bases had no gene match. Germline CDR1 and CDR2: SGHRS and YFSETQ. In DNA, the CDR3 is TGCGCCAGCAGCTTAGGTCTACTAGCGGGGAGTGTGTACAATGAGCAGTTCTTC. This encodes CASSLGLLAGSVYNEQFF.

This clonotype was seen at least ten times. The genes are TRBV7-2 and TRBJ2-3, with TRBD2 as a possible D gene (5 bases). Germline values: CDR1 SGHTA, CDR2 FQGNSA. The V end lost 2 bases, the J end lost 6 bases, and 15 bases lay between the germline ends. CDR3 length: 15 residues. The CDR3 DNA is TGTGCCAGCAGCTTAAGTATTACGAGGGCGGATACGCAGTATTTT. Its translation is CASSLSITRADTQYF.

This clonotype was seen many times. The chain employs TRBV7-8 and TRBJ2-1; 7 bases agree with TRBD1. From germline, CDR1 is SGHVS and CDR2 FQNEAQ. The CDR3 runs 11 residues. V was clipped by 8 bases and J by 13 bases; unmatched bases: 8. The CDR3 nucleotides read TGTGCCAGCGGATTACAGGGGAAACAGTTCTTC. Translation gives CASGLQGKQFF.

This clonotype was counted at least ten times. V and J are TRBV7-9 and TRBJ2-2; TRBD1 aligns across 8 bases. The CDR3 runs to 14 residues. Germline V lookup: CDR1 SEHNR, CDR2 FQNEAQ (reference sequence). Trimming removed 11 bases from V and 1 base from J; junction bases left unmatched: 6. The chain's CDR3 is CAGRDRLNTGELFF. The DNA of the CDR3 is TGTGCCGGACGGGACAGGCTGAACACCGGGGAGCTGTTTTTT.

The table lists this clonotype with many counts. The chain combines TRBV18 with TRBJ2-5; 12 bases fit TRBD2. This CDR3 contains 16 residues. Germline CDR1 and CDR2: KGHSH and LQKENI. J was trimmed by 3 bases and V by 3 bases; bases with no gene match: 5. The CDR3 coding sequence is TGTGCCAGCTCACCGTCTAGCGGGAGGGCCGAAGAGACCCAGTACTTC. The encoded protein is CASSPSSGRAEETQYF. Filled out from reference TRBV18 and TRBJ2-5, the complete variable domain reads NAGVMQNPRHLVRRRGQEARLRCSPMKGHSHVYWYRQLPEEGLKFMVYLQKENIIDESGMPKERFSAEFPKEGPSILRIQQVVRGDSAAYFCASSPSSGRAEETQYFGPGTRLLVL.

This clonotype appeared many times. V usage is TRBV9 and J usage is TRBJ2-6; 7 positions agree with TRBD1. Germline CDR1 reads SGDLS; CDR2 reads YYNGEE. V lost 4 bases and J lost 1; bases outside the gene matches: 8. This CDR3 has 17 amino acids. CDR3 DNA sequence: TGTGCCAGCAGCCCTGGACAGGCCCAATCTGGGGCCAACGTCCTGACTTTC. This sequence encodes CASSPGQAQSGANVLTF.

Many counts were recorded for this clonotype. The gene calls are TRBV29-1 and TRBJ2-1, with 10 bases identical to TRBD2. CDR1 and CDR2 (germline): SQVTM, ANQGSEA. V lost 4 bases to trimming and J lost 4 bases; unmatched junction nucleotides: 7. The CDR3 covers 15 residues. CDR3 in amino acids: CSVGGTSEGYNEQFF. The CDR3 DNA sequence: TGCAGCGTTGGGGGGACTAGCGAGGGTTACAATGAGCAGTTCTTC.

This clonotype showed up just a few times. The CDR3 here is CASSPEQGAVTDTQYF. The CDR3 DNA reads as TGTGCCAGCAGTCCGGAACAGGGGGCGGTCACAGATACGCAGTATTTT. This chain links TRBV28 with TRBJ2-3; 9 bases fit TRBD1. The CDR3 is 16 residues long. Germline-derived CDR1 and CDR2 are MDHEN and SYDVKM. V dropped 5 bases and J dropped 2; count of bases not matched to a gene: 8.

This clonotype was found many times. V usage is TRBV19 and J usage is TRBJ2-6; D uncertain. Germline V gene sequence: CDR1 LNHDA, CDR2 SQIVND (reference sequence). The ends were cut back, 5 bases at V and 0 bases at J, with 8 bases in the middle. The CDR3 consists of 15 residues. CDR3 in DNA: TGTGCCAGTAGTCCTTGGAGCTCTGGGGCCAACGTCCTGACTTTC. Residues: CASSPWSSGANVLTF. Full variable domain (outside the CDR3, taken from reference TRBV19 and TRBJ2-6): DGGITQSPKYLFRKEGQNVTLSCEQNLNHDAMYWYRQDPGQGLRLIYYSQIVNDFQKGDIAEGYSVSREKKESFPLTVTSAQKNPTAFYLCASSPWSSGANVLTFGAGSRLTVL.

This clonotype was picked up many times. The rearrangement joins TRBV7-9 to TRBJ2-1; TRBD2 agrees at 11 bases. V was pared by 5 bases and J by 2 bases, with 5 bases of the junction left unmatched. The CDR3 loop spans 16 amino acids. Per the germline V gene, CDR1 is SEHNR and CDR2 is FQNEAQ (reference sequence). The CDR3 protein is CASSPPSGRPYNEQFF. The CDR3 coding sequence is TGTGCCAGCAGCCCCCCTAGCGGGAGGCCCTACAATGAGCAGTTCTTC.

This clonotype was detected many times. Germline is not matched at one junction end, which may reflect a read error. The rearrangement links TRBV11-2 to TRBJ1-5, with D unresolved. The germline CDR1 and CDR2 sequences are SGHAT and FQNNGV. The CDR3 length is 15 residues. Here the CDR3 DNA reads TGTGCCAGCAGCCTAGACATTACTAGCAATCAGCCCCAGCATTTT. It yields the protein CASSLDITSNQPQHF.

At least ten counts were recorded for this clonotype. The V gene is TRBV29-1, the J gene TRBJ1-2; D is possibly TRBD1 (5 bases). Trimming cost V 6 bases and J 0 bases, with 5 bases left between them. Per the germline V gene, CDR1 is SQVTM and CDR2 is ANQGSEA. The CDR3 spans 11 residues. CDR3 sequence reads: CSVTANYGYTF. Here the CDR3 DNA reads TGCAGCGTGACAGCTAACTATGGCTACACCTTC.

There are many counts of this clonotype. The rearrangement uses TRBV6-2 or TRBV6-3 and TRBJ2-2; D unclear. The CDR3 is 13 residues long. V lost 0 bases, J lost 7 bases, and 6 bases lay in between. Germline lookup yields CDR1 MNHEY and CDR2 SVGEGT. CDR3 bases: TGTGCCAGCAGTTACTCGACGGGCGGGGAGCTGTTTTTT. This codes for CASSYSTGGELFF.